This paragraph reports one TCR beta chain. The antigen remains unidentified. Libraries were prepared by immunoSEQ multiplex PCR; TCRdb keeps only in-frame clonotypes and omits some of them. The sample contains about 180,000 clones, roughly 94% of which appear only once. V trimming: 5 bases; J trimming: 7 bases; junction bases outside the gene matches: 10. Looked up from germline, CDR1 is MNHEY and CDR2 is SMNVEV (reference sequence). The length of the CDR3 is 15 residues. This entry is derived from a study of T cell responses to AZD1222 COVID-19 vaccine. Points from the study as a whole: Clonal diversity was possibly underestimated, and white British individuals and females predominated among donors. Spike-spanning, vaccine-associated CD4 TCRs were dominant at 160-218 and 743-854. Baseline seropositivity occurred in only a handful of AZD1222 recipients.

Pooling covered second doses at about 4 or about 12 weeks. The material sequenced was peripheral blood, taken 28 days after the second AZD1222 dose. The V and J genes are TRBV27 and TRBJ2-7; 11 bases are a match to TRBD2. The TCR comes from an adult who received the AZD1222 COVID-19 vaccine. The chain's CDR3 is CASSRTGLAEKEQYF. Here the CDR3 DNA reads TGTGCCAGCAGTCGAACGGGACTAGCGGAAAAAGAGCAGTACTTC.